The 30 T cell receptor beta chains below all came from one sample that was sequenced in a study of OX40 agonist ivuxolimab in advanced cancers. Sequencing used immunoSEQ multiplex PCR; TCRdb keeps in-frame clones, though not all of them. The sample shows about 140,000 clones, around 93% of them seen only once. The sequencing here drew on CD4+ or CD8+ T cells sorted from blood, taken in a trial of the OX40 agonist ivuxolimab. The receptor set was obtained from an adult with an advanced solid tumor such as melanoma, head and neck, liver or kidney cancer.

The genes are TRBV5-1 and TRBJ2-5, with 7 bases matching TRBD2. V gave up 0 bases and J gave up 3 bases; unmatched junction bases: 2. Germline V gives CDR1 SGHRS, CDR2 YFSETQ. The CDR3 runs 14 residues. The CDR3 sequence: CASSLGAGEETQYF. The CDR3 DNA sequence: TGCGCCAGCAGCTTGGGGGCGGGGGAAGAGACCCAGTACTTC.

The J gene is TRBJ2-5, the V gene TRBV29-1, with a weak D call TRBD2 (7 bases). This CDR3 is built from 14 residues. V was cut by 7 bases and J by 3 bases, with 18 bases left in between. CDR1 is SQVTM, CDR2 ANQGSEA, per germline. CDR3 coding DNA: TGCAGCGGGGGGGGACATACTAGTGAAGAGACCCAGTACTTC. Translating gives CSGGGHTSEETQYF.

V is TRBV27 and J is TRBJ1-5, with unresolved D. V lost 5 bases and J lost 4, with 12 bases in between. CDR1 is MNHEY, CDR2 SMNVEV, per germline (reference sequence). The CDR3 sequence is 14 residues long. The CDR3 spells CASSAVGSNQPQHF. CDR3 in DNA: TGTGCCAGCAGTGCCGTTGGGTCTAATCAGCCCCAGCATTTT.

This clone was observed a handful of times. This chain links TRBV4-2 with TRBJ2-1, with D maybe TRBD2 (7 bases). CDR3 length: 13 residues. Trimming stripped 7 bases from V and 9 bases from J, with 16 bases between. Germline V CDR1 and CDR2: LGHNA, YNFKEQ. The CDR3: CASTQGGGVEQFF. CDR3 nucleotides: TGTGCCAGCACCCAGGGAGGGGGGGTTGAGCAGTTCTTC.

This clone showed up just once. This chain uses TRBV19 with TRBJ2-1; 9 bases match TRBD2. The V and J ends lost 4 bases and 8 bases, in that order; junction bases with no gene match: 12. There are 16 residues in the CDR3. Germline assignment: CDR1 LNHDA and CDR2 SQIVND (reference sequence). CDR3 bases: TGTGCCAGTAGTACTTTAGCGGGAGTAGGTGACTATGAGCAGTTCTTC. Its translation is CASSTLAGVGDYEQFF.

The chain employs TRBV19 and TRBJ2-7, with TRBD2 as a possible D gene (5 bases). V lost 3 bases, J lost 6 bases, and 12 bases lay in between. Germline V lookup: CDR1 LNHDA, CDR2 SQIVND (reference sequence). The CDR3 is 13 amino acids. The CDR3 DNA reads TGTGCCAGTAGTATCCGCGAAGGAGGCGAGCAGTACTTC. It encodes CASSIREGGEQYF.

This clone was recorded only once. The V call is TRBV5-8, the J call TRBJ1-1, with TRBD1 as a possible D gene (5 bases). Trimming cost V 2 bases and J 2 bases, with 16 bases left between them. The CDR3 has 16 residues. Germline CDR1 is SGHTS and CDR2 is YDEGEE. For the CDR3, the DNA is TGTGCCAGCAGCTTAGTGGGAAGACAGCTTAACACTGAAGCTTTCTTT. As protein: CASSLVGRQLNTEAFF.

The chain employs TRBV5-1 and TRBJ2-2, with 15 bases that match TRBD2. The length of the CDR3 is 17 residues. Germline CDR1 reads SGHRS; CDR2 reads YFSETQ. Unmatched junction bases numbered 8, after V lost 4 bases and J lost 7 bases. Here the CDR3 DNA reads TGCGCCAGCAGCCCAGGGACTAGCGGGAGGTATGGCGGGGAGCTGTTTTTT. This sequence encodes CASSPGTSGRYGGELFF.

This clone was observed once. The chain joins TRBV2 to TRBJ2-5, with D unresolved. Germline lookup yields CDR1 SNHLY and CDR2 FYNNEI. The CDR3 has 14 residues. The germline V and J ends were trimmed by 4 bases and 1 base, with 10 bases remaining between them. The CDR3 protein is CASSGRWLQETQYF. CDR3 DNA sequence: TGTGCCAGCAGTGGTCGGTGGCTCCAAGAGACCCAGTACTTC.

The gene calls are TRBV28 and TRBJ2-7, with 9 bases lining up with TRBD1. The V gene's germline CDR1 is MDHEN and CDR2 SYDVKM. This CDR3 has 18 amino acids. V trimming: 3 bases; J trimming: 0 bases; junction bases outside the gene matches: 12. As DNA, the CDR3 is TGTGCCAGCAGTTTCTGGGGACAGGGTATGGGGAGCTCCTACGAGCAGTACTTC. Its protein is CASSFWGQGMGSSYEQYF.

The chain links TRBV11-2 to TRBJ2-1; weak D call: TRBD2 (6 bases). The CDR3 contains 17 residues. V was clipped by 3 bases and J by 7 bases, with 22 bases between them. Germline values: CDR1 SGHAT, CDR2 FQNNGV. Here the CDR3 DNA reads TGTGCCAGCAGCTTCACCCCCGGGGCGTTCGGGAGAAATGAGCAGTTCTTC. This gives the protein CASSFTPGAFGRNEQFF.

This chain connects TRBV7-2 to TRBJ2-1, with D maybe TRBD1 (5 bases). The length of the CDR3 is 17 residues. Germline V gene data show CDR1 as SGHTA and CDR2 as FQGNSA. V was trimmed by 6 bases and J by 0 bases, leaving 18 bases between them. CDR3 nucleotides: TGTGCCAGCAGACTAAGGTTGGGGCCCAGCTCCTACAATGAGCAGTTCTTC. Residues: CASRLRLGPSSYNEQFF.

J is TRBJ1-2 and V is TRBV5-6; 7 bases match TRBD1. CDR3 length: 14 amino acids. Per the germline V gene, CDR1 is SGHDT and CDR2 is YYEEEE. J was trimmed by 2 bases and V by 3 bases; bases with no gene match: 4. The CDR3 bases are TGTGCCAGCAGCTGGGACAGAAAGAACTATGGCTACACCTTC. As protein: CASSWDRKNYGYTF. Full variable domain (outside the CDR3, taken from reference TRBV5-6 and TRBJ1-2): DAGVTQSPTHLIKTRGQQVTLRCSPKSGHDTVSWYQQALGQGPQFIFQYYEEEERQRGNFPDRFSGHQFPNYSSELNVNALLLGDSALYLCASSWDRKNYGYTFGSGTRLTVV.

CDR3 loop: CASSLDRGLEQYF. CDR3 in DNA: TGTGCCAGCAGCTTAGATCGGGGTTTGGAGCAGTACTTC. The chain combines TRBV11-2 with TRBJ2-7; possibly TRBD2 for D (5 bases). The ends were cut back, 0 bases at V and 7 bases at J, with 10 bases in the middle. Per the germline V gene, CDR1 is SGHAT and CDR2 is FQNNGV. This CDR3 spans 13 amino acids. The full variable domain, rest sourced from reference TRBV11-2 and TRBJ2-7, is EAGVAQSPRYKIIEKRQSVAFWCNPISGHATLYWYQQILGQGPKLLIQFQNNGVVDDSQLPKDRFSAERLKGVDSTLKIQPAKLEDSAVYLCASSLDRGLEQYFGPGTRLTVT.

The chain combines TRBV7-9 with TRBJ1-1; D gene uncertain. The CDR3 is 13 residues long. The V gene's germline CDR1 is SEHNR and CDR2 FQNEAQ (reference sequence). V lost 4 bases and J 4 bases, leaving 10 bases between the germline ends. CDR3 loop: CASSSVGGTEAFF. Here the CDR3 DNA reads TGTGCCAGCAGCTCCGTAGGAGGCACTGAAGCTTTCTTT.

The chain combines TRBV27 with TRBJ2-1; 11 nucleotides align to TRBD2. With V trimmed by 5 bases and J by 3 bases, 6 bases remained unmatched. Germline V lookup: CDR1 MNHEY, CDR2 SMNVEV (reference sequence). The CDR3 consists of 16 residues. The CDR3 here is CASSPYSGGDYNEQFF. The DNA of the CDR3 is TGTGCCAGCAGTCCCTATAGCGGGGGGGACTACAATGAGCAGTTCTTC.

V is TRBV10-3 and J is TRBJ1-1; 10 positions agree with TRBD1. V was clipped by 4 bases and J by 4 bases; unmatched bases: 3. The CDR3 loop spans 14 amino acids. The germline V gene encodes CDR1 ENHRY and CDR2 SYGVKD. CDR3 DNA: TGTGCCATCAGTGCCCGGACAGGGGGCACTGAAGCTTTCTTT. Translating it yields CAISARTGGTEAFF.

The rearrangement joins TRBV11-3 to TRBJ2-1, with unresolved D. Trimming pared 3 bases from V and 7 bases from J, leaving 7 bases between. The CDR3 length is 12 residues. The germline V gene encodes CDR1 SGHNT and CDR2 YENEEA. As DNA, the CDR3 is TGTGCCAGCAGCTTTGGGGTGAATGAGCAGTTCTTC. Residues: CASSFGVNEQFF.

In DNA, the CDR3 is TGCGCCAGCAGCTTGGGACTAGCGGGAGTGGGGGAGCAGTACTTC. Protein product: CASSLGLAGVGEQYF. The chain couples TRBV5-1 to TRBJ2-7; 12 bases fit TRBD2. Germline CDR1 SGHRS, CDR2 YFSETQ. V was pared by 0 bases and J by 7 bases, with 5 bases of the junction left unmatched. The CDR3 contains 15 residues.

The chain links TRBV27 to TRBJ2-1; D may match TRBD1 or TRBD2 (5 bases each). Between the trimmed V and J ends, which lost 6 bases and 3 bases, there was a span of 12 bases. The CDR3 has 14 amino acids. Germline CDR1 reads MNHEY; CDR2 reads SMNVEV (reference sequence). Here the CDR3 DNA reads TGTGCCAGCAGATCCCGGGGCGGCTACAATGAGCAGTTCTTC. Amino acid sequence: CASRSRGGYNEQFF.

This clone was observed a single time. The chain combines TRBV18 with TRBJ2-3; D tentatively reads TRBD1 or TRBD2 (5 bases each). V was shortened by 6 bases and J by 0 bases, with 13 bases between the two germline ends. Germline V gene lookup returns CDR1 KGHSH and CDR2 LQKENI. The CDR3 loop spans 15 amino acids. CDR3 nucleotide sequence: TGTGCCAGCTCGCAACCGGGACGGAGCACAGATACGCAGTATTTT. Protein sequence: CASSQPGRSTDTQYF.

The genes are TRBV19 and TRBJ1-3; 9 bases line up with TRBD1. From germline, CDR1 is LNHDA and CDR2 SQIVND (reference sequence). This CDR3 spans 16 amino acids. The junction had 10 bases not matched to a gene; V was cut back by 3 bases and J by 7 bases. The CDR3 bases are TGTGCCAGTAGTATGCGGCCCGGGACAGGGCGTAACACCATATATTTT. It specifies CASSMRPGTGRNTIYF. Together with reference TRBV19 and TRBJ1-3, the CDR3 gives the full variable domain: DGGITQSPKYLFRKEGQNVTLSCEQNLNHDAMYWYRQDPGQGLRLIYYSQIVNDFQKGDIAEGYSVSREKKESFPLTVTSAQKNPTAFYLCASSMRPGTGRNTIYFGEGSWLTVV.

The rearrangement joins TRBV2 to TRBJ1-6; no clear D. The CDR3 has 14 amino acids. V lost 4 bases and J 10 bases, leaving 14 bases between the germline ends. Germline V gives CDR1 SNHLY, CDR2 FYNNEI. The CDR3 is CASSVSEATSPLHF. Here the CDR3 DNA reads TGTGCCAGCAGTGTGTCTGAGGCTACCTCACCCCTCCACTTT.

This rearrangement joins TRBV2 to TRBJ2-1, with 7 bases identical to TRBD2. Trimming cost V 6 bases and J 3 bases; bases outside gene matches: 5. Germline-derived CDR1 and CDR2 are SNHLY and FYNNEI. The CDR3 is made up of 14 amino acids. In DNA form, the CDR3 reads TGTGCCAGCAGCCCTAGCGGAGTCTACAATGAGCAGTTCTTC. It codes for CASSPSGVYNEQFF.

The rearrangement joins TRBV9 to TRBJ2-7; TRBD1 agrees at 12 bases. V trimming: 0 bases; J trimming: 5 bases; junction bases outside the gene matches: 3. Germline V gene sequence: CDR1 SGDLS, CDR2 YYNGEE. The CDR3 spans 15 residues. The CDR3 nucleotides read TGTGCCAGCAGCGTAGCGGGGACAGGGGGCGACGAGCAGTACTTC. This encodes CASSVAGTGGDEQYF.

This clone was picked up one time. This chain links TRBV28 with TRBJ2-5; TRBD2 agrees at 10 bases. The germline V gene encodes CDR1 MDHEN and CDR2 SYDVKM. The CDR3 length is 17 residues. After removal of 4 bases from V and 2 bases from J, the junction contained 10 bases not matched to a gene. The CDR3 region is CASSSSGSVGWQETQYF. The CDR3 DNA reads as TGTGCCAGCAGTTCTAGCGGGAGTGTCGGATGGCAAGAGACCCAGTACTTC.

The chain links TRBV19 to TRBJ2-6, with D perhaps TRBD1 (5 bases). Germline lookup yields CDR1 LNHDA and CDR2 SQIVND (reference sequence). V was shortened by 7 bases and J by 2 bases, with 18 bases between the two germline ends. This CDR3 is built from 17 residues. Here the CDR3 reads CASTNQAGRAGANVLTF. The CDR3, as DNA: TGTGCCAGTACCAACCAAGCTGGCAGGGCTGGGGCCAACGTCCTGACTTTC.

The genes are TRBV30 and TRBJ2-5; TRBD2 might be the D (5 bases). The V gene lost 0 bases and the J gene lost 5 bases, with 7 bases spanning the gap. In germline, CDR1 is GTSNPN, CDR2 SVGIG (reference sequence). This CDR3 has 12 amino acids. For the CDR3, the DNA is TGTGCCTGGAGTGTACGAGGGGAGACCCAGTACTTC. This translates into CAWSVRGETQYF.

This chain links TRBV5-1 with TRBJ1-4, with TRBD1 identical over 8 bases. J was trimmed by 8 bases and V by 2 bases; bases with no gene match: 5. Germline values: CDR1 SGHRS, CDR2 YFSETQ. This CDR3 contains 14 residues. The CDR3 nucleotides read TGCGCCAGCAGCTTACGGACAGGGTACGAAAAACTGTTTTTT. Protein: CASSLRTGYEKLFF.

This CDR3 is CASSEGGQGAGEQYF. DNA of the CDR3: TGTGCCAGCAGCGAGGGGGGACAGGGGGCCGGCGAGCAGTACTTC. V and J are TRBV21-1 and TRBJ2-7; the DNA was not used to check the table's D call, TRBD1. TRBV21-1 is a listed pseudogene. This CDR3 is built from 15 residues.